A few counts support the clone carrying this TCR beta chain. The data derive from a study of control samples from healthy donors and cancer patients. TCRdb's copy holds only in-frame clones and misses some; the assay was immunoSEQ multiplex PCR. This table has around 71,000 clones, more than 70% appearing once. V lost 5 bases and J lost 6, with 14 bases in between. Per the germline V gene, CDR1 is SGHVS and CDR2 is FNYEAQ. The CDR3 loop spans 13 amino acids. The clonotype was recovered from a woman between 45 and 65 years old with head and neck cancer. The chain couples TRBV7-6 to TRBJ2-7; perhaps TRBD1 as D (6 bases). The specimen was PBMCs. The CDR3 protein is CASSRGLESEQYF. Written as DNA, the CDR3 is TGTGCCAGCAGCAGGGGGTTGGAGAGCGAGCAGTACTTC.